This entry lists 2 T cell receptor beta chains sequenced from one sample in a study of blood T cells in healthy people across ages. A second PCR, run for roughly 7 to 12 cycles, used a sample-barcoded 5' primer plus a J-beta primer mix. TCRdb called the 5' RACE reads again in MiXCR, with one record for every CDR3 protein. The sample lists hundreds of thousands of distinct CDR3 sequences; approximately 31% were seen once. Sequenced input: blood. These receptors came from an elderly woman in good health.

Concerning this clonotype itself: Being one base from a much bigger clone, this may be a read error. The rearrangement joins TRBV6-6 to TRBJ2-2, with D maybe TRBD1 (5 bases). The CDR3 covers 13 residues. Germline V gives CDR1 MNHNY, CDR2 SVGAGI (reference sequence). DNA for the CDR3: TGTGTCAGCAGTTATACAGGAAACGGGGAGCTGTTTTTT. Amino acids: CVSSYTGNGELFF.

CDR3 protein: CASSLSSFGNYGYTF. In nucleotides, the CDR3 is TGCGCCAGCAGCTTGAGTTCATTTGGTAACTATGGCTACACCTTC. The chain combines TRBV5-1 with TRBJ1-2; unclear D gene. V was shortened by 1 base and J by 1 base, with 11 bases between the two germline ends. The CDR3 runs 15 residues. Looked up from germline, CDR1 is SGHRS and CDR2 is YFSETQ.